This TCR beta chain was profiled in a study of T cells in Graves' hyperthyroidism and ophthalmopathy (dated by TCRdb to the late 2010s). Turning to the overall study: Peripheral blood samples were taken at initial diagnosis, before any treatment was given. In addition, the study compared T-cell repertoires in thyroid tissue and in blood from roughly 6 Graves' hyperthyroidism patients. TCR Vbeta CDR3 sequencing of approximately 140 peripheral blood samples (43 ophthalmopathy, 75 to 85 hyperthyroidism and roughly 17 progressor patients) is reported in the paper. The 100 or so discovery patients were randomly divided into training and test sets at a 7:3 ratio. Prospective prediction of ophthalmopathy was tested in an independent validation cohort of fewer than 20 hyperthyroidism patients and 17 patients who later progressed to ophthalmopathy. Once sampling was done, hyperthyroidism patients were given methimazole at a starting dose of 30 mg daily, whereas ophthalmopathy patients were given high-dose intravenous methylprednisolone. A discovery cohort of about a hundred patients, about 43 with Graves' ophthalmopathy and about 58 with stable Graves' hyperthyroidism, was used to find distinguishing TCR V-J signatures.

Ophthalmopathy patients had moderately to severely active disease, Clinical Activity Score of at least 3, NOSPECS grade of at least 4, and duration under 3 months. Any patient with an uncontrolled infection, another autoimmune disease, pregnancy or lactation was excluded. Diagnoses relied on clinical symptoms, serum thyroxine and TRAb, thyroid ultrasound and orbital computed tomography. PBMCs were isolated from about 10 ml of fresh peripheral blood by Ficoll-Paque density gradient centrifugation. Total RNA was extracted with Trizol reagent, and quality was checked on an Agilent 2100 Bioanalyzer. The TCR beta CDR3 regions were amplified from the RNA transcripts. A first-round RT-PCR of the TCR CDR3 used the HTBI primer set with the Qiagen OneStep RT-PCR kit. Libraries were constructed in a second round of multiplex PCR, after which size selection and purification were carried out. Sequencing of the libraries was done on an Illumina HiSeq2000 using paired-end 100 bp reads. The paper's processing steps were these. SOAPnuke was used to process the raw data, with reads discarded if the reads contained adapters or uncalled bases, had a mean Phred below 15, or lacked an exact constant-primer or identifier match. High-quality paired reads were merged with COPE v1.2.5, and unique nucleotide sequences were defined as clonotypes. MiTCR v1.1 was used to align the clonotypes against IMGT TRBV, TRBD and TRBJ reference segments. The analysis included only V-J combinations with a frequency above 0.0001, which together covered around 99% of the repertoires. A TCS score was defined as the ratio of F50 (clonal expansion) to E x V (chaos), with BLOSUM62-based TCRdist applied between CDR3 peptides within each V-J. Welch's t-statistics and random forest reduced just over 500 V-J features to some 14, which were used in a naive Bayes classifier (R e1071). TCRdb trimmed the raw reads at Q25, called clones with MiXCR and kept productive beta chains. Rows are unified per CDR3 protein, each entry keeping the most common DNA and genes. Clone size and V and J calls follow TCRdb, not the original study. Here the sample has approximately 690,000 distinct CDR3 sequences; under 25% occur a single time. Under 35% of the sample goes to the ten largest clones.

Study-wide conclusions, independent of this receptor: No statistical method was used to fix the sample size in advance, and group allocation was not hidden from the investigators. Ophthalmopathy was separated from stable hyperthyroidism by a 13 V-J signature model, with 85% to 90% sensitivity and roughly 84% specificity obtained in cross-validation and 80%/75% obtained in testing. In validation, progression to ophthalmopathy was predicted by the model with nearly 71% sensitivity and under 85% specificity, a median of around 5.9 months before onset. Most expanded thyroid clonotypes (frequency above 0.001) were also detected in blood, suggesting blood repertoires may reflect thyroid immune responses.

The cysteine opens and the phenylalanine closes a CDR3 of 15 amino acids. The only DNA kept is the CDR3, 45 bases in frame from the first base. V is cut back by 4 bases and J by 4 bases, with 7 bases in the junction unmatched. Reading the germline V gene (reference sequence) gives CDR1 SGHKS and CDR2 YYEKEE. A remark on this clonotype: Its target antigen remains unknown. Per-base quality was not reported, and no clone a single base away is much larger than it.

The specimen was blood. This receptor chain uses TRBV5-5 and TRBJ2-5, with 10 bases aligning to TRBD1. The receptor's source is a man aged 25 to 45 with Graves' ophthalmopathy. The nucleotides read TGTGCCAGCAGCCCCGCGACAGGGGGCCCAGAGACCCAGTACTTC. This gives the protein CASSPATGGPETQYF.